Listed below are T cell receptor beta chains from one sample, sequenced in a study of T cells after posttransplantation cyclophosphamide. The table came from immunoSEQ multiplex PCR; TCRdb's copy has only in-frame clones and leaves some out. The sample records about 32,000 clones, roughly nine tenths being singletons. The sample consisted of naive CD4+ T cells sorted from blood. The receptor source for this set is a man aged 25 to 45 in good health and a related stem cell transplant donor. Both conserved end residues are part of each CDR3. The D gene is left open where the match is weak. Some rows have no size entry. The others give once, few or many, or a class for an expanded clone.

j_call	v_call	clone_size	d_call	cdr3_nt	cdr3_aa
TRBJ1-1	TRBV29-1	-	-	TGCAGCGTTGAAACAGGGTTGAACACTGAAGCTTTCTTT	CSVETGLNTEAFF
TRBJ1-5	TRBV5-6	-	TRBD1	TGTGCCAGCAGCTTGCGGGACAGTAGACAGCCCCAGCATTTT	CASSLRDSRQPQHF
TRBJ2-5	TRBV5-1	-	TRBD2	TGCGCCAGCCGAAGGCCAGCGGGGCAAGAGACCCAGTACTTC	CASRRPAGQETQYF
TRBJ2-1	TRBV28	-	TRBD2	TGTGCCAGCAGTAAGACTAGCGGGGGGACCGGGGTGGGGCAGTTCTTC	CASSKTSGGTGVGQFF
TRBJ1-1	TRBV6-1	few	-	TGTGCCAGCAGTGAAGGCGGGGCGGTCGCTGCTTTCTTT	CASSEGGAVAAFF
TRBJ1-6	TRBV4-1	-	-	TGCGCCAGCAGTTTGAGGGGACAAGATAATTCACCCCTCCACTTT	CASSLRGQDNSPLHF
TRBJ2-2	TRBV5-1	-	-	TGCGCCAGCAGCTTGGTGGCAGGCTTGAACACCGGGGAGCTGTTTTTT	CASSLVAGLNTGELFF
TRBJ2-7	TRBV9	-	-	TGTGCCAGCAGCGTAGGACCGACGGGGTACGAGCAGTACTTC	CASSVGPTGYEQYF
TRBJ2-5	TRBV19	-	TRBD1	TGTGCCAGTAGTCCGACAGGGACCCAAGAGACCCAGTACTTC	CASSPTGTQETQYF
TRBJ2-7	TRBV27	-	TRBD1	TGTGCCAGCAGTTTCGGACAGGTCGGATACGAGCAGTACTTC	CASSFGQVGYEQYF
TRBJ2-1	TRBV2	once	TRBD2	TGTGCCAGCAGTGAAAACCGGGCGGGGGGGCCCAGTGAGCAGTTCTTC	CASSENRAGGPSEQFF
TRBJ1-2	TRBV5-5	once	TRBD1	TGTGCCAGCAGCTTTGGACAGGGATCAAACTATGGCTACACCTTC	CASSFGQGSNYGYTF
TRBJ1-1	TRBV14	-	TRBD1	TGTGCCAGCAGCCTCGACAGGGTGACTGAAGCTTTCTTT	CASSLDRVTEAFF
TRBJ2-5	TRBV9	-	TRBD2	TGTGCCAGCAGCGTCCTCGGGGGGGTTGAAGAGACCCAGTACTTC	CASSVLGGVEETQYF
TRBJ1-2	TRBV19	once	-	TGTGCCAGTAGTGAGCGGGGGGACAAAGGAAGGTACACCTTC	CASSERGDKGRYTF
TRBJ1-2	TRBV7-2	-	-	TGTGCCAGCAGCTTAGTCGTCAGAAATAACTATGGCTACACCTTC	CASSLVVRNNYGYTF
TRBJ2-1	TRBV5-1	-	-	TGCGCCAGCAGCTTGCTGTACAATGAGCAGTTCTTC	CASSLLYNEQFF
TRBJ2-7	TRBV5-4	once	TRBD1	TGTGCCAGCAGCTCTGGACAGGGATCTATCTACGAGCAGTACTTC	CASSSGQGSIYEQYF
TRBJ1-4	TRBV19	-	-	TGTGCCAGTACCAGCGGCGGAACTAATGAAAAACTGTTTTTT	CASTSGGTNEKLFF
TRBJ2-7	TRBV5-1	-	-	TGCGCCAGCAGCTCCCTGACAGGCCACGGGTCCGAGCAGTACTTC	CASSSLTGHGSEQYF
TRBJ1-1	TRBV5-1	-	-	TGCGCCAGCAGCTTAGGAATCGGGTCTGAAGCTTTCTTT	CASSLGIGSEAFF
TRBJ2-7	TRBV5-1	-	-	TGCGCCAGCAGCTTTGCCCCGGGACAAAGCTCCTACGAGCAGTACTTC	CASSFAPGQSSYEQYF
TRBJ2-7	TRBV5-4	-	-	TGTGCCAGCAGCTTGGAGGTTGCGGGCGGCGAGCAGTACTTC	CASSLEVAGGEQYF
TRBJ2-1	TRBV19	-	TRBD1	TGTGCCAGTAGTAGAGAGGGACAGGCTGGAACATACAATGAGCAGTTCTTC	CASSREGQAGTYNEQFF
TRBJ1-6	TRBV5-1	-	-	TGCGCCAGCAGCTTTGGGGCGAGCTCCTATAATTCACCCCTCCACTTT	CASSFGASSYNSPLHF
TRBJ2-1	TRBV4-1	-	TRBD1	TGCGCCAGCAGCCAAACCGGGACAGGGGGGGCATATGAGCAGTTCTTC	CASSQTGTGGAYEQFF
TRBJ2-3	TRBV5-4	-	TRBD2	TGTGCCAGCAGCCGTAAAGCGGGGGGGGGCACAGATACGCAGTATTTT	CASSRKAGGGTDTQYF
TRBJ1-2	TRBV5-1	once	TRBD1	TGCGCCAGCAGCTTGGGACAGGGGGCCGTTGGCTACACCTTC	CASSLGQGAVGYTF
TRBJ2-2	TRBV7-8	-	TRBD2	TGTGCCAGCAGCTTATGGGTTGCGGGGGGGCGGAACACCGGGGAGCTGTTTTTT	CASSLWVAGGRNTGELFF
TRBJ2-7	TRBV18	-	TRBD2	TGTGCCAGCTCACCACGTGTCTGGGAGGGGAGTCGGTACGAGCAGTACTTC	CASSPRVWEGSRYEQYF
TRBJ1-5	TRBV10-3	few	-	TGTGCCATCAGTGGTAAGGGGAATAGCAATCAGCCCCAGCATTTT	CAISGKGNSNQPQHF
TRBJ1-6	TRBV19	-	-	TGTGCCAGTAGTATCCGGGCAGGGAATAATTCACCCCTCCACTTT	CASSIRAGNNSPLHF
TRBJ2-2	TRBV7-6	-	-	TGTGCCAGCAGCCCTACCGTAGGAGGAGCGAACACCGGGGAGCTGTTTTTT	CASSPTVGGANTGELFF
TRBJ2-3	TRBV6-5	-	-	TGTGCCAGCAGTGATGGCTCCACAGATACGCAGTATTTT	CASSDGSTDTQYF
TRBJ1-5	TRBV6-1	-	-	TGTGCCACTCAGGCAGTGAATAGCAATCAGCCCCAGCATTTT	CATQAVNSNQPQHF